The clone carrying this T cell receptor beta chain was seen a handful of times. Its antigen remains unknown. These data originate in a study of CD8 T cells in ankylosing spondylitis. Overall study results and limits: A TCR beta motif of several highly homologous variants seemed to mark ankylosing spondylitis blood. Disease-linked clones bore a CD8+ phenotype and were relatively rare in peripheral blood. The authors reported significant enrichment of disease-linked clones in matched ankylosing spondylitis synovial fluid.

The authors made TCR beta libraries by quantitative 5'-RACE with molecular barcodes. TCRdb reprocessed the 5' RACE reads with MiXCR, giving one entry per CDR3 protein. This table has 500,000 to 550,000 distinct CDR3 sequences, about an eighth appearing once. V dropped 4 bases and J dropped 9; count of bases not matched to a gene: 12. The V gene's germline CDR1 is SGHRS and CDR2 YFSETQ. The CDR3 totals 16 residues. The chain uses TRBV5-1 and TRBJ1-6; 8 positions agree with TRBD1. Source material: blood, either unsorted or a sorted T cell fraction (not recorded which). This sequence was found in a male donor with ankylosing spondylitis. In DNA form, the CDR3 reads TGCGCCAGCAGCCAGGACAGGGAAGGCCAGTTTTCACCCCTCCACTTT. This sequence encodes CASSQDREGQFSPLHF.